Below are 19 T cell receptor beta chains sequenced from a single sample in a study of cytomegalovirus exposure and HLA in healthy donors. The study ran its PCR with 60 Vbeta and 13 Jbeta primers. Repertoires were generated with immunoSEQ multiplex PCR, while TCRdb's copy carries only in-frame clones and drops some. The sample lists over 35,000 clones, 50% seen once, with 9.5% to 13% in the top ten. What was sequenced was PBMCs. The receptors derive from a human donor in good health.

This chain joins TRBV6-6 and TRBJ2-7, with D tentatively TRBD2 (5 bases). V shed 7 bases and J shed 0 bases, with 10 bases lying between them. Germline CDR1 reads MNHNY; CDR2 reads SVGAGI (reference sequence). The CDR3 sequence is 13 residues long. CDR3 sequence (DNA): TGTGCCAGCAATCAAGGGAGCTCCTACGAGCAGTACTTC. This gives the protein CASNQGSSYEQYF.

V usage is TRBV10-2 and J usage is TRBJ1-2, with 7 bases fitting TRBD1. From germline, CDR1 is WSHSY and CDR2 SAAADI. V lost 6 bases to trimming and J lost 2 bases; unmatched junction nucleotides: 6. This CDR3 has 14 residues. The CDR3 loop is CASSDPGQNYGYTF. The CDR3 nucleotides read TGCGCCAGCAGCGACCCGGGACAGAACTATGGCTACACCTTC.

J is TRBJ1-6 and V is TRBV5-5, with 7 positions matching TRBD1. In germline, CDR1 is SGHKS, CDR2 YYEKEE (reference sequence). The CDR3 sequence is 15 residues long. V dropped 1 base and J dropped 8; count of bases not matched to a gene: 6. The CDR3 reads CASSLLYRGDSPLHF. The CDR3 nucleotides are TGTGCCAGCAGCTTGTTATACAGGGGAGATTCACCCCTCCACTTT.

The chain joins TRBV7-2 to TRBJ2-1, with 9 bases matching TRBD2. V shed 5 bases and J 4 bases; nucleotides not matched to a gene: 6. This CDR3 contains 15 residues. Germline CDR1 reads SGHTA; CDR2 reads FQGNSA. Here the CDR3 DNA reads TGTGCCAGCAGCACGAGACTAGCGGCGTACAATGAGCAGTTCTTC. Translation: CASSTRLAAYNEQFF.

CDR3 coding DNA: TGCAGCCCTCAGGGTTCTGAAAAACTGTTTTTT. This translates into CSPQGSEKLFF. The V call is TRBV20-1, the J call TRBJ1-4; tentatively, D is TRBD1 (5 bases). The germline CDR1 and CDR2 sequences are DFQATT and SNEGSKA (reference sequence). The CDR3 has 11 amino acids.

The rearrangement uses TRBV4-3 and TRBJ1-1; 7 positions agree with TRBD1. CDR1 is LGHNA and CDR2 is YSLEER in the germline V gene. CDR3 length: 14 residues. J lost 1 base, V lost 4 bases, and 3 bases had no gene match. CDR3 bases: TGCGCCAGCAGCCCCTGGACAGGGAACACTGAAGCTTTCTTT. It is translated as CASSPWTGNTEAFF.

The chain couples TRBV11-1 to TRBJ2-4, with 9 bases aligning to TRBD2. The CDR3 sequence is 16 residues long. Germline trimming cut 1 base from V and 3 bases from J; bases unmatched to any gene: 4. Germline V gene sequence: CDR1 SGHAT, CDR2 FQDESV (reference sequence). CDR3 bases: TGTGCCAGCAGCTTAGAGGCGGGAGGGCACAAAAACATTCAGTACTTC. Protein product: CASSLEAGGHKNIQYF.

V is TRBV29-1 and J is TRBJ2-2; D is undetermined. Deletions cut 7 bases from V and 5 bases from J, with 8 bases between. CDR1 is SQVTM and CDR2 is ANQGSEA in the germline V gene. The CDR3 spans 11 residues. DNA for the CDR3: TGCAGCGCCGAACGGACCGGGGAGCTGTTTTTT. Its protein is CSAERTGELFF.

A single count supports this clone. The V and J genes are TRBV2 and TRBJ1-3; weak D call: TRBD1 (5 bases). CDR1 and CDR2 (germline): SNHLY, FYNNEI. Trimming cost V 4 bases and J 5 bases, with 15 bases left between them. CDR3 length equals 15 residues. CDR3 residues: CASSVGGTTRNTIYF. CDR3 bases: TGTGCCAGCAGTGTCGGGGGGACTACCCGAAACACCATATATTTT. Together with reference TRBV2 and TRBJ1-3, the CDR3 gives the full variable domain: EPEVTQTPSHQVTQMGQEVILRCVPISNHLYFYWYRQILGQKVEFLVSFYNNEISEKSEIFDDQFSVERPDGSNFTLKIRSTKLEDSAMYFCASSVGGTTRNTIYFGEGSWLTVV.

The rearrangement joins TRBV7-2 to TRBJ2-5; D ambiguous. The CDR3 consists of 15 residues. From germline, CDR1 is SGHTA and CDR2 FQGNSA. Trimming took off 0 bases at V and 1 base at J, with 9 bases between the two ends. CDR3 sequence (DNA): TGTGCCAGCAGCTTAGCGCTAACGGGCCAAGAGACCCAGTACTTC. Translating gives CASSLALTGQETQYF.

The chain links TRBV19 to TRBJ1-2; no clear D. Looked up from germline, CDR1 is LNHDA and CDR2 is SQIVND (reference sequence). V shed 7 bases and J shed 3 bases, with 24 bases lying between them. The CDR3 length is 17 residues. The CDR3 loop reads CASTYPRGPTPYYGYTF. The CDR3 DNA reads TGTGCCAGTACCTACCCCCGCGGGCCGACACCCTACTATGGCTACACCTTC.

V is TRBV6-5 and J is TRBJ1-6; maybe TRBD1 (6 bases). The CDR3 extends over 13 amino acids. CDR1 is MNHEY and CDR2 is SVGAGI in the germline V gene. V lost 2 bases to trimming and J lost 10 bases, with 9 bases between them. The CDR3 reads CASSYDRTSPLHF. In DNA form, the CDR3 reads TGTGCCAGCAGTTACGACAGGACCTCACCCCTCCACTTT.

This clone occurred a few times. The J gene is TRBJ2-7, the V gene TRBV5-1; 12 bases line up with TRBD1. V lost 4 bases and J lost 7; bases outside the gene matches: 9. Germline-derived CDR1 and CDR2 are SGHRS and YFSETQ. The CDR3 runs to 15 residues. CDR3 nucleotides: TGCGCCAGCAGCCAGAGGGACAGGGGGCTCGGGGAGCAGTACTTC. Protein sequence: CASSQRDRGLGEQYF.

This clone was seen a few times. The rearrangement links TRBV15 to TRBJ1-1, with 8 bases matching TRBD1. The CDR3 contains 12 residues. Germline assignment: CDR1 LNHNV and CDR2 YYDKDF (reference sequence). J was trimmed by 7 bases and V by 10 bases; bases with no gene match: 8. CDR3 DNA sequence: TGTGCCAGCCGGACAGGGAGGGGTGAAGCTTTCTTT. This encodes CASRTGRGEAFF.

This chain joins TRBV18 and TRBJ2-6; 8 nucleotides line up with TRBD2. This CDR3 contains 15 residues. Germline V gene data show CDR1 as KGHSH and CDR2 as LQKENI. The trim removed 6 bases at V and 4 bases at J, leaving 5 bases unmatched. The CDR3 loop is CASSVGGAGANVLTF. The CDR3 coding sequence is TGTGCCAGCTCTGTCGGGGGGGCCGGGGCCAACGTCCTGACTTTC.

The chain recombines TRBV6-6 with TRBJ1-5; 9 nucleotides match TRBD1. CDR3 length equals 16 residues. CDR1 is MNHNY and CDR2 is SVGAGI in the germline V gene (reference sequence). Unmatched junction bases numbered 8, after V lost 6 bases and J lost 2 bases. CDR3 loop: CASSPEDRGGNQPQHF. The CDR3 coding sequence is TGTGCCAGCAGCCCCGAGGACAGGGGTGGCAATCAGCCCCAGCATTTT.

This chain joins TRBV18 and TRBJ1-3; TRBD1 matches 11 bases. The germline gives CDR1 KGHSH, CDR2 LQKENI. The CDR3 sequence is 18 residues long. V was clipped by 0 bases and J by 4 bases; unmatched bases: 8. CDR3 region: CASSPPGTGGPRGNTIYF. CDR3 bases: TGTGCCAGCTCACCACCCGGGACAGGGGGACCGAGAGGAAACACCATATATTTT.

This clone appeared a few times. The gene calls are TRBV11-2 and TRBJ1-1; weak D call: TRBD1 (6 bases). Germline V gives CDR1 SGHAT, CDR2 FQNNGV. CDR3 size: 15 residues. V lost 1 base, J lost 7 bases, and 16 bases lay in between. This CDR3 is CASSLAGGAPSEAFF. The DNA of the CDR3 is TGTGCCAGCAGCTTAGCGGGGGGGGCGCCAAGTGAAGCTTTCTTT. Combining the CDR3 with reference TRBV11-2 and TRBJ1-1 gives the whole variable domain EAGVAQSPRYKIIEKRQSVAFWCNPISGHATLYWYQQILGQGPKLLIQFQNNGVVDDSQLPKDRFSAERLKGVDSTLKIQPAKLEDSAVYLCASSLAGGAPSEAFFGQGTRLTVV.

The V gene is TRBV4-3, the J gene TRBJ1-2; D is uncertain. The CDR3 consists of 13 residues. The V end lost 4 bases, the J end lost 2 bases, and 8 bases lay between the germline ends. Germline CDR1 and CDR2: LGHNA and YSLEER. The CDR3: CASSPLSNYGYTF. CDR3 sequence (DNA): TGCGCCAGCAGCCCGCTATCGAACTATGGCTACACCTTC.